This is a list of T cell receptor beta chains from one sample in a study of cytomegalovirus exposure and HLA in healthy donors. The table came from immunoSEQ multiplex PCR; TCRdb's copy has only in-frame clones and leaves some out. This table has about 160,000 clones, roughly 85% appearing once. The specimen was PBMCs. The receptors were gathered from a man aged 35-49 years in good health and CMV-seronegative. CDR3s include the opening cysteine and the closing phenylalanine or tryptophan. A D gene is named only where the DNA matches it firmly. Clone size is given for some rows only: seen once, a few or many times, or a class if the clone is expanded.

CASSPDRVGTDTQYF TGTGCCAGCAGCCCGGACAGGGTGGGCACAGATACGCAGTATTTT . TRBD1 TRBJ2-3 15 TRBV28
CASRSRGSTGELFF TGTGCCAGCAGGAGCAGGGGTAGCACCGGGGAGCTGTTTTTT few . TRBJ2-2 14 TRBV6-5
CASSQGTGTRGYTF TGTGCCAGCAGCCAAGGGACAGGGACAAGAGGCTACACCTTC . TRBD1 TRBJ1-2 14 TRBV6-5
CAFGQRKSDTQYF TGTGCCTTCGGACAACGCAAATCAGATACGCAGTATTTT . . TRBJ2-3 13 TRBV30
CASSGTGLAGVAGANVLTF TGTGCCAGCAGTGGAACCGGACTAGCGGGAGTGGCTGGGGCCAACGTCCTGACTTTC . TRBD2 TRBJ2-6 19 TRBV28
CASRLSGASDTIYF TGCGCCAGCAGATTGAGTGGTGCCAGTGACACCATATATTTT . . TRBJ1-3 14 TRBV5-1
CASSPTGVYEQFF TGTGCCAGCTCACCAACAGGGGTCTATGAGCAGTTCTTC . TRBD1 TRBJ2-1 13 TRBV18
CASSQRRQGNEKLFF TGTGCCAGCAGCCAAAGGAGACAGGGGAATGAAAAACTGTTTTTT . TRBD1 TRBJ1-4 15 TRBV7-8
CASTRTFANTGELFF TGCGCCAGCACCCGGACATTCGCGAACACCGGGGAGCTGTTTTTT . . TRBJ2-2 15 TRBV5-1
CASSRTGLSGANGLTF TGTGCCAGCAGTCGGACAGGGCTCTCTGGGGCCAACGGCCTGACTTTC . TRBD1 TRBJ2-6 16 TRBV6-4
CASSGQGRGYEQYF TGTGCCAGCAGCGGACAGGGAAGAGGCTACGAGCAGTACTTC . TRBD1 TRBJ2-7 14 TRBV9
CASSLLEQLSTDTQYF TGTGCCAGCAGCCTTTTGGAACAGCTTTCCACAGATACGCAGTATTTT . . TRBJ2-3 16 TRBV14
CASSLSGSSYNEQFF TGTGCCAGCAGCTTAAGCGGGAGCTCCTACAATGAGCAGTTCTTC . TRBD2 TRBJ2-1 15 TRBV5-4
CASSFDRGSEAFF TGTGCCAGCAGCTTCGACAGGGGATCAGAAGCTTTCTTT once TRBD1 TRBJ1-1 13 TRBV11-3
CASSGGRTEAFF TGCGCCAGCAGTGGGGGCCGGACTGAAGCTTTCTTT . . TRBJ1-1 12 TRBV5-1
CASSSALWTRDYNEQFF TGTGCCAGCAGCTCAGCCCTCTGGACTAGGGACTACAATGAGCAGTTCTTC . TRBD2 TRBJ2-1 17 TRBV13
CASWSINEKLFF TGTGCCAGCTGGTCTATTAATGAAAAACTGTTTTTT . . TRBJ1-4 12 TRBV28
CASSRGQVQETQYF TGTGCCAGTAGTAGAGGACAGGTCCAAGAGACCCAGTACTTC . TRBD1 TRBJ2-5 14 TRBV19
CASSPIRATNEKLFF TGTGCCAGCAGCCCAATCAGGGCCACTAATGAAAAACTGTTTTTT few . TRBJ1-4 15 TRBV25-1
CASSIGLAGGGEQFF TGTGCCAGCAGCATAGGACTAGCGGGGGGCGGTGAGCAGTTCTTC . . TRBJ2-1 15 TRBV21-1
CASTRGAGALTDTQYF TGTGCCAGCACCCGCGGGGCGGGAGCCCTAACAGATACGCAGTATTTT once TRBD2 TRBJ2-3 16 TRBV4-2
CASSSSSVSYEQYF TGTGCCAGCAGCTCGTCTTCTGTCTCCTACGAGCAGTACTTC . . TRBJ2-7 14 TRBV11-2
CASSSSRVYNEQFF TGTGCCAGCAGCTCTAGCCGCGTATACAATGAGCAGTTCTTC . . TRBJ2-1 14 TRBV5-4
CASSATGTGGLFATNEKLFF TGCGCCAGCAGCGCAACCGGGACAGGCGGACTTTTTGCAACTAATGAAAAACTGTTTTTT . TRBD1 TRBJ1-4 20 TRBV4-1
CSVQGGDGNTIYF TGCAGCGTCCAGGGGGGAGACGGAAACACCATATATTTT . TRBD1 TRBJ1-3 13 TRBV29-1
CASSVTGTLAGELFF TGTGCCAGCAGCGTAACGGGGACCCTAGCGGGGGAGCTGTTTTTT . . TRBJ2-2 15 TRBV9
CASSLVTASVNF TGTGCCAGCAGCTTAGTAACCGCTAGCGTAAACTTC . . TRBJ2-5 12 TRBV7-9
CASSQTAGANVLTF TGTGCCAGCAGCCAGACAGCTGGGGCCAACGTCCTGACTTTC once . TRBJ2-6 14 TRBV5-5
CASSLWGDSQRYF TGTGCCAGCAGTTTATGGGGGGACAGCCAACGGTATTTT few TRBD1 TRBJ2-3 13 TRBV28
CASHGTGVYEQYF TGTGCCAGCCACGGGACAGGAGTCTACGAGCAGTACTTC . TRBD1 TRBJ2-7 13 TRBV28
CASHDAGDNEQFF TGTGCCAGCCACGACGCAGGGGACAATGAGCAGTTCTTC . . TRBJ2-1 13 TRBV18
CASSSTDSRGRYF TGTGCCAGCAGCTCAACGGACTCTCGAGGCCGGTATTTT . . TRBJ2-3 13 TRBV11-2
CASSLDRRSGTQYF TGTGCCAGCAGCTTAGATCGCAGAAGCGGGACCCAGTACTTC . . TRBJ2-5 14 TRBV7-2
CASSVDRTGGNEQFF TGTGCCAGCAGCGTAGACCGGACAGGGGGTAATGAGCAGTTCTTC . TRBD1 TRBJ2-1 15 TRBV9
CASSQGGGQPQHF TGTGCCAGCAGCCAAGGGGGGGGTCAGCCCCAGCATTTT . . TRBJ1-5 13 TRBV2
CASSYDGLAGLTGELFF TGTGCCAGCAGCTATGATGGACTAGCGGGGCTCACCGGGGAGCTGTTTTTT . TRBD2 TRBJ2-2 17 TRBV7-2
CASSVETINTGELFF TGTGCCAGCAGCGTTGAGACTATCAACACCGGGGAGCTGTTTTTT . . TRBJ2-2 15 TRBV9
CASSSQLAGGYGQYF TGTGCCAGCAGCTCTCAACTAGCGGGAGGGTACGGGCAGTACTTC . TRBD2 TRBJ2-7 15 TRBV7-2
CASSQTYTGMTEAFF TGCGCCAGCAGCCAAACCTACACAGGGATGACTGAAGCTTTCTTT . . TRBJ1-1 15 TRBV4-1
CASSPGGGSITYEQYF TGTGCCAGCAGCCCCGGGGGCGGGAGCATCACCTACGAGCAGTACTTC . . TRBJ2-7 16 TRBV5-4
CASRGTGGSETQYF TGTGCCAGCAGAGGGACAGGGGGCTCAGAGACCCAGTACTTC . TRBD1 TRBJ2-5 14 TRBV6-5
CASRHTSSENTGELFF TGTGCCAGCAGACATACGTCTAGCGAGAACACCGGGGAGCTGTTTTTT . . TRBJ2-2 16 TRBV7-9
CASRDYNEQFF TGTGCCAGCCGGGACTACAATGAGCAGTTCTTC . . TRBJ2-1 11 TRBV7-9
CASSQIRDKAYEQYF TGTGCCAGCAGCCAAATCCGGGACAAAGCCTACGAGCAGTACTTC . . TRBJ2-7 15 TRBV14
CASRTSGGGMDTQYF TGTGCCAGCCGGACTAGCGGGGGGGGCATGGATACGCAGTATTTT . TRBD2 TRBJ2-3 15 TRBV11-2
CASSVVPQSEGIQYF TGTGCCAGCAGCGTAGTCCCGCAGTCGGAGGGCATTCAGTACTTC . . TRBJ2-4 15 TRBV9
CASSAGQGVNIQYF TGTGCCAGTAGTGCGGGACAGGGGGTTAACATTCAGTACTTC . TRBD1 TRBJ2-4 14 TRBV19
CASSPPKNEQFF TGTGCCAGCAGTCCCCCTAAGAATGAGCAGTTCTTC . . TRBJ2-1 12 TRBV7-2
CASTFTGVAGELFF TGTGCCAGCACCTTTACCGGGGTGGCCGGGGAGCTGTTTTTT . . TRBJ2-2 14 TRBV27
CASSALAATSTDTQYF TGTGCCAGCAGCGCCCTAGCTGCCACTAGCACAGATACGCAGTATTTT once . TRBJ2-3 16 TRBV9
CASRGTGRTEAFF TGTGCCAGCAGGGGTACAGGGCGCACTGAAGCTTTCTTT . . TRBJ1-1 13 TRBV28
CATSEGRGAEGDTQYF TGTGCCACCTCGGAGGGACGCGGGGCGGAGGGAGATACGCAGTATTTT . . TRBJ2-3 16 TRBV2
CASSSLFSESEQYF TGTGCCAGCAGCTCCCTATTTAGTGAAAGCGAGCAGTACTTC . . TRBJ2-7 14 TRBV7-8
CSARGLAGVTADTQYF TGCAGCGCCCGAGGCCTAGCGGGAGTAACGGCAGATACGCAGTATTTT . TRBD2 TRBJ2-3 16 TRBV29-1
CASSKTRQNEKLFF TGTGCCAGCAGCAAAACCAGGCAGAATGAAAAACTGTTTTTT . . TRBJ1-4 14 TRBV14
CASTRRADTGELFF TGTGCCAGCACTCGGAGGGCGGACACCGGGGAGCTGTTTTTT . . TRBJ2-2 14 TRBV2
CASSLGGGNQPQHF TGTGCCAGCAGCTTAGGGGGAGGGAATCAGCCCCAGCATTTT . . TRBJ1-5 14 TRBV13
CASSTRQGTNTEAFF TGTGCCAGCAGTACACGACAGGGGACAAACACTGAAGCTTTCTTT . TRBD1 TRBJ1-1 15 TRBV6-5
CASSPKTGMNTEAFF TGTGCCAGCAGCCCAAAGACAGGCATGAACACTGAAGCTTTCTTT . . TRBJ1-1 15 TRBV5-4
CASSGQGALGGYTF TGTGCCAGCAGTGGACAGGGGGCCTTGGGTGGCTACACCTTC . TRBD1 TRBJ1-2 14 TRBV2